This T cell receptor (beta chain) was sequenced for a study of cytomegalovirus exposure and HLA in healthy donors. Findings and caveats of the study: An observed cluster of highly shared sequence variants was recorded as a likely sequencing artifact.

In the case of this clone: What it binds is unknown.

V shed 4 bases and J shed 3 bases, with 10 bases lying between them. CDR1 is SGHRS and CDR2 is YFSETQ in the germline V gene. There are 14 residues in the CDR3. With 60 Vbeta and 13 Jbeta primers, the PCR was carried out. TCRdb's copy holds only in-frame clones and misses some; the assay was immunoSEQ multiplex PCR. The sample lists about 150,000 clones; around four fifths were seen once. This receptor was identified in a man between 18 and 35 years old in good health and CMV-seronegative. The sample was PBMCs. The J gene is TRBJ2-2, the V gene TRBV5-1; D not resolved. CDR3 in amino acids: CASSPRTDTGELFF. The CDR3 DNA sequence: TGCGCCAGCAGCCCCCGAACAGACACCGGGGAGCTGTTTTTT.